The T cell receptor beta chain under discussion was sequenced for a study of shared clonotypes between healthy human individuals. Libraries were prepared by immunoSEQ multiplex PCR; TCRdb keeps only in-frame clonotypes and omits some of them. The repertoire holds approximately 720,000 clones, with more than 70% as singletons. Germline V CDR1 and CDR2: MDHEN, SYDVKM. Losses at the gene ends were 2 bases for V and 1 base for J; bases not matched to a gene: 10. The CDR3 extends over 19 amino acids. The sample was memory CD4+ T cells sorted from blood. Subset defined: CD45RA-negative fraction. The TCR comes from a woman in her thirties in good health. The gene calls are TRBV28 and TRBJ1-3, with 11 bases fitting TRBD1. The CDR3 DNA is TGTGCCAGCAGTTTACCCCCGAGGACAGGGGGCCTTTCTGGAAACACCATATATTTT. Residues: CASSLPPRTGGLSGNTIYF.